The 22 T cell receptor beta chains given below trace back to one sample, sequenced in a study of early T cells in non-severe SARS-CoV-2 infection. TCRdb itself ran the 5' RACE reads through MiXCR, one entry per CDR3 protein. The top ten hold more than 15% of the sample, which has tens of thousands of distinct CDR3 sequences, 10% to 15% seen once. The sample taken for sequencing was whole blood. The receptors stem from an adult who was a healthcare worker with PCR-confirmed SARS-CoV-2 infection or an uninfected control (not recorded which).

This clonotype has just a few counts. The chain links TRBV18 to TRBJ1-3; D gene unclear. The V gene's germline CDR1 is KGHSH and CDR2 LQKENI. V was cut by 0 bases and J by 5 bases, with 5 bases left in between. This CDR3 comprises 13 residues. The CDR3 reads CASSPPQRNTIYF. In DNA, the CDR3 is TGTGCCAGCTCACCACCCCAGAGAAACACCATATATTTT. Variable domain in full (rest from reference TRBV18 and TRBJ1-3): NAGVMQNPRHLVRRRGQEARLRCSPMKGHSHVYWYRQLPEEGLKFMVYLQKENIIDESGMPKERFSAEFPKEGPSILRIQQVVRGDSAAYFCASSPPQRNTIYFGEGSWLTVV.

Ten or more counts support this clonotype. This chain uses TRBV11-2 with TRBJ2-2, with D maybe TRBD1 (6 bases). The CDR3 covers 15 residues. Trimming stripped 5 bases from V and 5 bases from J, with 15 bases between. CDR1 and CDR2 (germline): SGHAT, FQNNGV. For the CDR3, the DNA is TGTGCCAGCAGCATCAGACAGGAAGGTACCGGGGAGCTGTTTTTT. Translated, it gives CASSIRQEGTGELFF. The full variable domain, in which reference TRBV11-2 and TRBJ2-2 provide the parts outside the CDR3, is EAGVAQSPRYKIIEKRQSVAFWCNPISGHATLYWYQQILGQGPKLLIQFQNNGVVDDSQLPKDRFSAERLKGVDSTLKIQPAKLEDSAVYLCASSIRQEGTGELFFGEGSRLTVL.

This clonotype was counted between two and nine times. The V gene is TRBV27, the J gene TRBJ2-1; 9 bases agree with TRBD1. CDR3 length: 14 residues. CDR1 is MNHEY, CDR2 SMNVEV, per germline (reference sequence). Unmatched junction bases numbered 1, after V lost 4 bases and J lost 3 bases. This CDR3 is CASSWTGDYNEQFF. Written as DNA, the CDR3 is TGTGCCAGCAGTTGGACAGGGGACTACAATGAGCAGTTCTTC.

This chain links TRBV7-3 with TRBJ2-7; 9 bases are a match to TRBD2. V dropped 6 bases and J dropped 0; count of bases not matched to a gene: 6. CDR3 length equals 15 residues. CDR1 is SGHTA, CDR2 FQGTGA, per germline. Here the CDR3 reads CASSLSGGSSYEQYF. Written as DNA, the CDR3 is TGTGCCAGCAGTCTCAGCGGGGGGAGCTCCTACGAGCAGTACTTC. Full variable domain (outside the CDR3, taken from reference TRBV7-3 and TRBJ2-7): GAGVSQTPSNKVTEKGKYVELRCDPISGHTALYWYRQSLGQGPEFLIYFQGTGAADDSGLPNDRFFAVRPEGSVSTLKIQRTERGDSAVYLCASSLSGGSSYEQYFGPGTRLTVT.

The rearrangement joins TRBV6-6 to TRBJ1-2; a weak D match, TRBD1 (5 bases). V shed 10 bases and J shed 8 bases, with 23 bases lying between them. The CDR3 spans 14 residues. Per germline, CDR1 MNHNY and CDR2 SVGAGI (reference sequence). As DNA, the CDR3 is TGTGCCAACAGACCCCCGGGGGGGTCAGAGGGCTACACCTTC. As protein: CANRPPGGSEGYTF.

This clonotype came up many times. The chain uses TRBV5-1 and TRBJ1-1; D unclear. Looked up from germline, CDR1 is SGHRS and CDR2 is YFSETQ. The length of the CDR3 is 14 residues. V shed 2 bases and J shed 2 bases, with 10 bases lying between them. DNA of the CDR3: TGCGCCAGCAGCTTCGAACAGATTAACACTGAAGCTTTCTTT. Translated, it gives CASSFEQINTEAFF. The whole variable domain, filled in from reference TRBV5-1 and TRBJ1-1, reads KAGVTQTPRYLIKTRGQQVTLSCSPISGHRSVSWYQQTPGQGLQFLFEYFSETQRNKGNFPGRFSGRQFSNSRSEMNVSTLELGDSALYLCASSFEQINTEAFFGQGTRLTVV.

V and J are TRBV29-1 and TRBJ1-4; 8 positions agree with TRBD1. V shed 7 bases and J 8 bases; nucleotides not matched to a gene: 9. The CDR3 is 13 amino acids. The germline V gene has CDR1 SQVTM and CDR2 ANQGSEA. The CDR3 protein is CSAMDRVREKLFF. CDR3 coding DNA: TGCAGCGCCATGGACAGGGTGAGAGAAAAACTGTTTTTT.

This clonotype was detected many times. The genes are TRBV20-1 and TRBJ2-3; D is unclear. Trimming removed 5 bases from V and 0 bases from J, with 15 bases in between. CDR3 length: 15 residues. Germline V CDR1 and CDR2: DFQATT, SNEGSKA (reference sequence). CDR3 region: CSAPPHPTSTDTQYF. The CDR3 DNA reads as TGCAGTGCTCCCCCTCATCCTACTAGCACAGATACGCAGTATTTT.

This clonotype was seen repeatedly, ten times or more. V and J are TRBV10-1 and TRBJ2-3; perhaps TRBD1 as D (6 bases). The V end lost 4 bases, the J end lost 3 bases, and 11 bases lay between the germline ends. CDR3 length equals 14 residues. Germline loops: CDR1 WNHNN, CDR2 SYGVQD (reference sequence). The CDR3, as DNA: TGCGCCAGCAGTGTTGGGGGCTCAACAGATACGCAGTATTTT. Its translation: CASSVGGSTDTQYF.

This clonotype appeared many times. The V call is TRBV7-2, the J call TRBJ1-1; D is undetermined. Deletions cut 5 bases from V and 0 bases from J, with 7 bases between. CDR1 SGHTA and CDR2 FQGNSA come from the germline V gene. The length of the CDR3 is 13 residues. CDR3 amino acids: CASSPGLNTEAFF. Written as DNA, the CDR3 is TGTGCCAGCAGCCCGGGATTGAACACTGAAGCTTTCTTT.

This chain connects TRBV27 to TRBJ1-1, with D possibly TRBD1 on 5 matching bases. This CDR3 is 15 amino acids long. Germline V gives CDR1 MNHEY, CDR2 SMNVEV (reference sequence). Trimming took off 6 bases at V and 2 bases at J, with 16 bases between the two ends. CDR3 in amino acids: CASSVLGVPNTEAFF. CDR3 in DNA: TGTGCCAGCAGCGTTTTGGGGGTGCCTAACACTGAAGCTTTCTTT.

This clonotype was found many times. The chain couples TRBV10-3 to TRBJ1-4; 11 bases fit TRBD1. The CDR3 runs to 15 residues. The germline V gene encodes CDR1 ENHRY and CDR2 SYGVKD. V dropped 3 bases and J dropped 5; count of bases not matched to a gene: 2. The CDR3 bases are TGTGCCATCAGTGACGGGACAGGGGGAAATGAAAAACTGTTTTTT. Its protein product is CAISDGTGGNEKLFF.

This clonotype was seen many times. The CDR3 nucleotides are TGTGCCAGCAGGATAGCGGGAGGACGTAATGAGCAGTTCTTC. Translated: CASRIAGGRNEQFF. V is TRBV28 and J is TRBJ2-1; 10 bases are shared with TRBD2. With 6 bases clipped from V and 7 bases from J, the junction kept 6 bases outside the gene matches. The germline V gene encodes CDR1 MDHEN and CDR2 SYDVKM. The length of the CDR3 is 14 residues. The full variable domain, completed using reference TRBV28 and TRBJ2-1, is DVKVTQSSRYLVKRTGEKVFLECVQDMDHENMFWYRQDPGLGLRLIYFSYDVKMKEKGDIPEGYSVSREKKERFSLILESASTNQTSMYLCASRIAGGRNEQFFGPGTRLTVL.

In its sample, this clonotype was seen a few times. This chain joins TRBV28 and TRBJ2-3; 12 bases map to TRBD2. The CDR3 runs to 16 residues. Germline values: CDR1 MDHEN, CDR2 SYDVKM. Trimming took 5 bases from V and 3 from J; bases not matched to a gene: 6. CDR3 sequence: CASSPHGLAGTDTQYF. CDR3 DNA sequence: TGTGCCAGCAGTCCCCACGGACTAGCGGGAACAGATACGCAGTATTTT.

This clonotype was counted a few times. The V and J genes are TRBV2 and TRBJ2-4; perhaps TRBD2 as D (5 bases). V was clipped by 8 bases and J by 0 bases, with 14 bases between them. Germline V gives CDR1 SNHLY, CDR2 FYNNEI. This CDR3 is 15 amino acids long. In DNA, the CDR3 is TGTGCCAGCCAGTGGCGCGGGCTAGCCAAAAACATTCAGTACTTC. This gives the protein CASQWRGLAKNIQYF.

V is TRBV6-2 or TRBV6-3 and J is TRBJ2-1; TRBD2 matches at 9 bases. The CDR3 loop spans 20 amino acids. J gave up 4 bases and V 2 bases, and 18 bases lay outside the gene matches. The germline CDR1 and CDR2 sequences are MNHEY and SVGEGT. CDR3 sequence (DNA): TGTGCCAGCAGTTACGCGGCTAGCGGGGTGATTACAAAAGTGTACAATGAGCAGTTCTTC. Protein product: CASSYAASGVITKVYNEQFF.

In this sample, this clonotype turned up many times. The gene calls are TRBV19 and TRBJ1-2; TRBD1 might be the D (5 bases). Trimming took 8 bases from V and 3 from J, leaving 13 bases between them. Germline loops: CDR1 LNHDA, CDR2 SQIVND (reference sequence). CDR3 length: 13 residues. The CDR3 protein is CASSKGLDYGYTF. The CDR3 DNA reads TGTGCCAGTTCGAAGGGGCTTGACTATGGCTACACCTTC.

This clonotype turned up a few times. This chain uses TRBV20-1 with TRBJ2-7; 10 bases agree with TRBD2. The CDR3 covers 14 residues. V shed 5 bases, J shed 4 bases, and the junction held 8 bases outside the gene matches. Germline V gives CDR1 DFQATT, CDR2 SNEGSKA (reference sequence). CDR3 sequence (DNA): TGCAGTGCTGGCCGGACTAGCGGCAAGTACGAGCAGTACTTC. Encoded protein: CSAGRTSGKYEQYF.

The J gene is TRBJ2-1, the V gene TRBV4-3, with 11 bases lining up with TRBD1. Germline V gene sequence: CDR1 LGHNA, CDR2 YSLEER. J lost 4 bases, V lost 2 bases, and 4 bases had no gene match. This CDR3 is built from 16 residues. The chain's CDR3 is CASSQRWDRGYNEQFF. The DNA of the CDR3 is TGCGCCAGCAGCCAACGTTGGGACAGGGGGTACAATGAGCAGTTCTTC.

This clonotype showed up just a few times. The J gene is TRBJ2-1, the V gene TRBV6-5; 10 bases map to TRBD1. Germline CDR1 reads MNHEY; CDR2 reads SVGAGI. CDR3 length equals 14 residues. J gave up 11 bases and V 5 bases, and 9 bases lay outside the gene matches. Here the CDR3 DNA reads TGTGCCAGCAGTATCCGGGACAGGGGCTGGAAGCAGTTCTTC. Encoded protein: CASSIRDRGWKQFF.

J is TRBJ2-3 and V is TRBV29-1; a possible D gene is TRBD2 (5 bases). The V gene lost 5 bases and the J gene lost 0 bases, with 9 bases spanning the gap. This CDR3 spans 13 amino acids. CDR1 is SQVTM and CDR2 is ANQGSEA in the germline V gene. CDR3: CSVTQRSTDTQYF. The CDR3 region has the DNA TGCAGCGTTACCCAGCGGAGCACAGATACGCAGTATTTT.

The V gene is TRBV28, the J gene TRBJ2-3; no clear D gene. This CDR3 comprises 13 residues. Germline-derived CDR1 and CDR2 are MDHEN and SYDVKM. Trimming removed 2 bases from V and 1 base from J, with 4 bases in between. CDR3 sequence: CASSLLGTDTQYF. The CDR3 region has the DNA TGTGCCAGCAGTTTACTAGGCACAGATACGCAGTATTTT.